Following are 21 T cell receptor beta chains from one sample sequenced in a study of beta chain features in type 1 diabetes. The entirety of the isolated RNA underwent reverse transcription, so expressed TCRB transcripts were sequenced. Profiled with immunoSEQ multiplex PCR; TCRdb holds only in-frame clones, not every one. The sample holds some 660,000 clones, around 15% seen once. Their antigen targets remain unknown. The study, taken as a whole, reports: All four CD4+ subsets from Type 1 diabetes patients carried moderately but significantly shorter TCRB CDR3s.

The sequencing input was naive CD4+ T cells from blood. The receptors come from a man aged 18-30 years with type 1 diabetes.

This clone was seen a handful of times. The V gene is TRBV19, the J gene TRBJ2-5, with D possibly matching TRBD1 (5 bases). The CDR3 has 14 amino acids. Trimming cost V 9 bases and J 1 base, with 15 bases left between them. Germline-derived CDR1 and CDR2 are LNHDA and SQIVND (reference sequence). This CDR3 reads CASRKQDLQETQYF. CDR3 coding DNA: TGTGCCAGCCGTAAACAGGACCTCCAAGAGACCCAGTACTTC.

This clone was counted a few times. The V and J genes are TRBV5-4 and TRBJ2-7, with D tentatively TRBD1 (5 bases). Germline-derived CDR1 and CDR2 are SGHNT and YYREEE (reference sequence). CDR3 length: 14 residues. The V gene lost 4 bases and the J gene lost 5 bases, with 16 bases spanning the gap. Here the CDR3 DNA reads TGTGCCAGCAGCCAAGGGGCAGGGATCAACGAGCAGTACTTC. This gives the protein CASSQGAGINEQYF.

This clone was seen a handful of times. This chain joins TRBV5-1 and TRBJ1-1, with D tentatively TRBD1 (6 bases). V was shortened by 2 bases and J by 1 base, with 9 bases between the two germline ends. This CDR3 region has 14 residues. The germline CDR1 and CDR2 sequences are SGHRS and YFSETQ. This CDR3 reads CASSLQGPNTEAFF. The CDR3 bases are TGCGCCAGCAGCTTACAGGGCCCGAACACTGAAGCTTTCTTT.

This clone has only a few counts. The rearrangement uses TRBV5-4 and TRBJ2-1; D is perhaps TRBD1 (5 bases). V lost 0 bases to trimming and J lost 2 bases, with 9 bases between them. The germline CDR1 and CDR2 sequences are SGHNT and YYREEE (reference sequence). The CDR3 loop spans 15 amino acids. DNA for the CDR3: TGTGCCAGCAGCTTGGGCAGGGCCACCTACAATGAGCAGTTCTTC. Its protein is CASSLGRATYNEQFF.

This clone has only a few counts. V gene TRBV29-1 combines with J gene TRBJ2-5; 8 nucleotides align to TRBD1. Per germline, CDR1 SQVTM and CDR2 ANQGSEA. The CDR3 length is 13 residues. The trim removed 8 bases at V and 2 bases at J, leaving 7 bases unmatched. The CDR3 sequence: CSPDRGLQETQYF. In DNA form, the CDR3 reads TGCAGCCCTGACAGGGGCCTACAAGAGACCCAGTACTTC.

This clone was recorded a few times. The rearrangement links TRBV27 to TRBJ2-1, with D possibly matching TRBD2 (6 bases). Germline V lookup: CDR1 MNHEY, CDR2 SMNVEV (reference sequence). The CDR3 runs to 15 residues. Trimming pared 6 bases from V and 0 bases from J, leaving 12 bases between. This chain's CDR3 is CASRSDGSSYNEQFF. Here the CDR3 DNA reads TGTGCCAGCAGATCGGACGGGAGCTCCTACAATGAGCAGTTCTTC.

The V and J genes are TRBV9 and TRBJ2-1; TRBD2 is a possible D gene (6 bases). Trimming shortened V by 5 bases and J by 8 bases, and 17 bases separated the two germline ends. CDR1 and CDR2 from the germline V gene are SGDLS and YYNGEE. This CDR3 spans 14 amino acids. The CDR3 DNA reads TGTGCCAGCAGTTTGACGGGGGATGTGGATGAGCAGTTCTTC. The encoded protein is CASSLTGDVDEQFF.

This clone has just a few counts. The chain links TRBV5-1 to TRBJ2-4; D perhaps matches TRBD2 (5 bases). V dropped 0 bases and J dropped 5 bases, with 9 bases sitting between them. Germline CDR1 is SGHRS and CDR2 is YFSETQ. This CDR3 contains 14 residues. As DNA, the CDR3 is TGCGCCAGCAGCTTGGGAGGGTACCAAAACATTCAGTACTTC. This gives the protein CASSLGGYQNIQYF.

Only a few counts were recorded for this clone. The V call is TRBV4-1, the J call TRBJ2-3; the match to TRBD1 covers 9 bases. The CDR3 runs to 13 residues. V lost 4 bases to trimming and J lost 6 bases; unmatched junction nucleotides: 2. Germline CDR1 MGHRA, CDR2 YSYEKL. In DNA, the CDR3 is TGCGCCAGCAGCCTACAGGGGGCCGATACGCAGTATTTT. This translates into CASSLQGADTQYF.

Here the CDR3 reads CASSLAQTNTYNEQFF. DNA of the CDR3: TGCGCCAGCAGCTTGGCTCAAACTAATACCTACAATGAGCAGTTCTTC. The chain recombines TRBV5-1 with TRBJ2-1; D gene uncertain. Per germline, CDR1 SGHRS and CDR2 YFSETQ. V lost 0 bases and J 2 bases, leaving 12 bases between the germline ends. This CDR3 has 16 residues. The complete variable domain, with remaining parts taken from reference TRBV5-1 and TRBJ2-1, reads KAGVTQTPRYLIKTRGQQVTLSCSPISGHRSVSWYQQTPGQGLQFLFEYFSETQRNKGNFPGRFSGRQFSNSRSEMNVSTLELGDSALYLCASSLAQTNTYNEQFFGPGTRLTVL.

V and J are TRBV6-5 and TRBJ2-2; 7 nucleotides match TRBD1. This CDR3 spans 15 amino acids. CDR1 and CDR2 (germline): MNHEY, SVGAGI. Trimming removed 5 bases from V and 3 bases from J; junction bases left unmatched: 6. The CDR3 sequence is CASSLGGSYTGELFF. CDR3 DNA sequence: TGTGCCAGCAGTCTAGGGGGCAGTTACACCGGGGAGCTGTTTTTT.

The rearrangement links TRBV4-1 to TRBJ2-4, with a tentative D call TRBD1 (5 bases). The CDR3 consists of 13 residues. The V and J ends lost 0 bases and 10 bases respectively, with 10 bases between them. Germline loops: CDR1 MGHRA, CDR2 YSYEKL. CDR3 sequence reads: CASSQDLGPIQYF. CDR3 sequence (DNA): TGCGCCAGCAGCCAAGATCTGGGGCCTATTCAGTACTTC.

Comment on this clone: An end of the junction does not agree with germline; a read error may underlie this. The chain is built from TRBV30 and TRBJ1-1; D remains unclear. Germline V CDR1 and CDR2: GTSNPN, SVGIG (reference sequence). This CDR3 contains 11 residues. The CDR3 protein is CAWSVVSSRFF. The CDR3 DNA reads TGTGCCTGGAGTGTAGTATCGTCTCGGTTTTTT.

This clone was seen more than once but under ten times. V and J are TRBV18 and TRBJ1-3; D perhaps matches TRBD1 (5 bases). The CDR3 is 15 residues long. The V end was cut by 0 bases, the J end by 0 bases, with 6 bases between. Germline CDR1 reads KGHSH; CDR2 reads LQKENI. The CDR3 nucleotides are TGTGCCAGCTCACCACCGGGGCTCTCTGGAAACACCATATATTTT. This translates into CASSPPGLSGNTIYF.

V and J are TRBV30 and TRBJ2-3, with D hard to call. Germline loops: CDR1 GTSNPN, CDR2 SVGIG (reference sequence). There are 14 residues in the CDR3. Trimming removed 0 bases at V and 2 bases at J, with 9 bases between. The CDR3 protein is CAWSVNLITDTQYF. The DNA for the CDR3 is TGTGCCTGGAGTGTAAATCTTATCACAGATACGCAGTATTTT.

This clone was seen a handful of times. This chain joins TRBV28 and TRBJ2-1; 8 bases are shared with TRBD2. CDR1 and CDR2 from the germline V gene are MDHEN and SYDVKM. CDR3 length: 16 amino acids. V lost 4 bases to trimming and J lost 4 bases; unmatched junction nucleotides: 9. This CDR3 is CASSSPEAGGYNEQFF. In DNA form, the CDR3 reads TGTGCCAGCAGTTCCCCTGAGGCGGGGGGATACAATGAGCAGTTCTTC.

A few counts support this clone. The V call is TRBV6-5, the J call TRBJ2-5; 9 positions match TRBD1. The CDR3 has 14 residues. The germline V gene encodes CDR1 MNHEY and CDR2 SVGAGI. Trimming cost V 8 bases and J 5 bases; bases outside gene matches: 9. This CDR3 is CASQGFGTGETQYF. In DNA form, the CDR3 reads TGTGCCAGCCAAGGGTTCGGGACAGGGGAGACCCAGTACTTC.

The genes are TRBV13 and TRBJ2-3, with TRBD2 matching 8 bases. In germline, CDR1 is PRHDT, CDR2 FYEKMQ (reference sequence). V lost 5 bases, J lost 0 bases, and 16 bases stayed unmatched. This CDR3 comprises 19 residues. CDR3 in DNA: TGTGCCAGCAGCCCCCGCCCGGGCGGGAGGCTCACTAGCACAGATACGCAGTATTTT. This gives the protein CASSPRPGGRLTSTDTQYF.

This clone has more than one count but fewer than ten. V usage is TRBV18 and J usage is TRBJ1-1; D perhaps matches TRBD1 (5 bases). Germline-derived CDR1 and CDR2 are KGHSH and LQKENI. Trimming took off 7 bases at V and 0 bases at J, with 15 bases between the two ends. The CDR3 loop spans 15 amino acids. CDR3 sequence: CASFTGSGLNTEAFF. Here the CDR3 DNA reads TGTGCCAGCTTCACCGGTTCAGGGTTGAACACTGAAGCTTTCTTT.

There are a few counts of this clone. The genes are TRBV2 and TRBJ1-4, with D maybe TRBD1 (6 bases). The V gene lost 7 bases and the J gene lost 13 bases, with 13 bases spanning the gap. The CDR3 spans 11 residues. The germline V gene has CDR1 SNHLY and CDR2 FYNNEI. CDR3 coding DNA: TGTGCCAGCACCGACGGGGGCAGACTGTTTTTT. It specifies CASTDGGRLFF.

CDR3 in DNA: TGTGCCAGCAGCCCACCGTATCCTAACTATGGCTACACCTTC. Amino acids: CASSPPYPNYGYTF. This chain uses TRBV6-1 with TRBJ1-2; D call uncertain. The CDR3 is 14 residues long. The germline V and J ends were trimmed by 6 bases and 0 bases, with 11 bases remaining between them. Germline lookup yields CDR1 MNHNS and CDR2 SASEGT.